The text below deals with one TCR beta chain. This record belongs to a study of blood T cell repertoires in COVID-19. Study-wide background: Acute and convalescent COVID-19 samples came from the United States, Italy and Spain.

In the authors' methods: Estimation of nucleated cell counts was performed using reference gene primer amplification. The table came from immunoSEQ multiplex PCR; TCRdb's copy has only in-frame clones and leaves some out. Clonal size and the V and J genes are those of that table, whereas D and trimming came from the DNA. The profile covers about 210,000 clones, with around 85% appearing a single time and roughly 4.6% taken by the ten largest. The receptor was derived from a man aged 50-60 years with COVID-19, enrolled during active disease. Sequencing used peripheral blood.

The CDR3 spells CASTQLGQPQHF. CDR3 bases: TGTGCCAGCACTCAGCTGGGCCAGCCCCAGCATTTT. The genes are TRBV28 and TRBJ1-5; no reliable D call. This CDR3 spans 12 amino acids. Germline V gene lookup returns CDR1 MDHEN and CDR2 SYDVKM. Trimming left V 7 bases short and J 7 bases short, with 11 bases between.